This T cell receptor (beta chain) originates from a study of cytomegalovirus exposure and HLA in healthy donors. Study details: Prior work identified roughly 120 million unique TCR beta sequences in about 179 million T cells. General study findings and limits: Diagnosis of cytomegalovirus status made by the classifier reportedly showed high specificity and sensitivity. A highly shared variant cluster was judged a likely technical artifact. The study listed 150 to 200 cytomegalovirus-associated TCR beta chains.

PCR amplification relied on 60 Vbeta primers (plus 13 Jbeta primers). Using immunoSEQ multiplex PCR, the repertoire was profiled, and TCRdb retains in-frame clones only, with some absent. Here the sample table reports about 49,000 clones. With respect to this clone: What it binds is unknown.

The sequence came from a young man in good health and CMV-seropositive. The sample consisted of PBMCs.

The chain's CDR3 is CASSGRFGIAGESEQFF. CDR3 in DNA: TGTGCCAGCAGTGGGAGGTTTGGTATAGCGGGAGAATCTGAGCAGTTCTTC. The V call is TRBV28, the J call TRBJ2-1, with 9 bases aligning to TRBD2. This CDR3 spans 17 amino acids. The germline gives CDR1 MDHEN, CDR2 SYDVKM. V lost 5 bases and J lost 9; bases outside the gene matches: 17.